Below, 27 T cell receptor beta chains from the same sample are listed, as sequenced in a study of cytomegalovirus exposure and HLA in healthy donors. Measured with immunoSEQ multiplex PCR; TCRdb has only the in-frame clones, and not every one. This table holds approximately 150,000 clones, 85% to 90% found once. The sample comprised PBMCs. The origin of the receptors is a woman younger than 35 in good health and CMV-seropositive.

This clone appeared many times. V is TRBV25-1 and J is TRBJ2-7; a weak D match, TRBD1 (5 bases). Deletions cut 5 bases from V and 2 bases from J, with 16 bases between. This CDR3 comprises 15 residues. Germline V gene sequence: CDR1 MGHDK, CDR2 SYGVNS. Here the CDR3 reads CASSQPTDKAYEQYF. CDR3 coding DNA: TGTGCCAGCAGTCAGCCAACGGACAAAGCCTACGAGCAGTACTTC.

This clone was observed a single time. The J gene is TRBJ1-2, the V gene TRBV5-1; D is possibly TRBD1 (6 bases). The length of the CDR3 is 13 residues. Germline CDR1 and CDR2: SGHRS and YFSETQ. Trimming pared 0 bases from V and 7 bases from J, leaving 10 bases between. The CDR3 sequence is CASSLAGVPGYTF. CDR3 nucleotide sequence: TGCGCCAGCAGCTTGGCAGGGGTGCCTGGCTACACCTTC.

The chain has TRBV4-2 and TRBJ2-5, with 11 bases fitting TRBD2. The germline V gene has CDR1 LGHNA and CDR2 YNFKEQ. V shed 1 base, J shed 4 bases, and the junction held 14 bases outside the gene matches. This CDR3 comprises 19 residues. CDR3 region: CASSQALLAGVHVGETQYF. The CDR3 region has the DNA TGTGCCAGCAGCCAAGCGTTACTAGCGGGAGTCCATGTTGGAGAGACCCAGTACTTC.

This chain connects TRBV7-9 to TRBJ1-5; no firm D call. Germline assignment: CDR1 SEHNR and CDR2 FQNEAQ (reference sequence). Trimming cost V 2 bases and J 3 bases, with 8 bases left between them. The CDR3 covers 14 residues. The CDR3 loop reads CASSLSGHNQPQHF. In nucleotides, the CDR3 is TGTGCCAGCAGCTTATCTGGGCACAATCAGCCCCAGCATTTT.

The V call is TRBV6-4, the J call TRBJ2-5, with D perhaps matching TRBD2 (6 bases). V gave up 5 bases and J gave up 5 bases, with 12 bases separating them. The CDR3 is made up of 13 amino acids. The V gene's germline CDR1 is MRHNA and CDR2 SNTAGT. The CDR3 region has the DNA TGTGCCAGCAGTAGGGAGGCTGGGGAGACCCAGTACTTC. This encodes CASSREAGETQYF.

V usage is TRBV7-2 and J usage is TRBJ2-5, with 8 bases lining up with TRBD2. This CDR3 contains 16 residues. V lost 0 bases to trimming and J lost 5 bases; unmatched junction nucleotides: 8. The germline V gene encodes CDR1 SGHTA and CDR2 FQGNSA. The chain's CDR3 is CASSLATTGGGETQYF. CDR3 in DNA: TGTGCCAGCAGCTTAGCAACCACGGGAGGGGGTGAGACCCAGTACTTC. Based on the CDR3 plus reference TRBV7-2 and TRBJ2-5, the full variable domain is GAGVSQSPSNKVTEKGKDVELRCDPISGHTALYWYRQSLGQGLEFLIYFQGNSAPDKSGLPSDRFSAERTGGSVSTLTIQRTQQEDSAVYLCASSLATTGGGETQYFGPGTRLLVL.

This clone was picked up a small number of times. The chain recombines TRBV4-3 with TRBJ2-7; weak D call: TRBD2 (5 bases). CDR1 LGHNA and CDR2 YSLEER come from the germline V gene. Trimming shortened V by 2 bases and J by 7 bases, and 15 bases separated the two germline ends. This CDR3 has 14 amino acids. The CDR3 bases are TGCGCCAGCAGCCAATTGTCGGGATTGGGAGAGCAGTACTTC. Amino acid sequence: CASSQLSGLGEQYF.

The rearrangement joins TRBV5-6 to TRBJ2-3, with 7 bases aligning to TRBD2. The CDR3 runs to 16 residues. The germline V gene encodes CDR1 SGHDT and CDR2 YYEEEE. Losses at the gene ends were 4 bases for V and 6 bases for J; bases not matched to a gene: 14. This CDR3 is CASSPLLAGVADTQYF. CDR3 DNA sequence: TGTGCCAGCAGCCCTCTTTTGGCGGGAGTCGCGGATACGCAGTATTTT.

This chain links TRBV2 with TRBJ2-1; D perhaps matches TRBD2 (6 bases). Germline CDR1 reads SNHLY; CDR2 reads FYNNEI. The CDR3 is made up of 15 amino acids. Trimming took off 7 bases at V and 6 bases at J, with 19 bases between the two ends. Here the CDR3 reads CASMGDAGTPNEQFF. The CDR3 nucleotides are TGTGCCAGCATGGGAGATGCGGGGACTCCCAATGAGCAGTTCTTC.

The chain employs TRBV27 and TRBJ2-2; no reliable D call. Trimming shortened V by 6 bases and J by 2 bases, and 22 bases separated the two germline ends. Germline CDR1 and CDR2: MNHEY and SMNVEV (reference sequence). The CDR3 is 18 amino acids. The CDR3 bases are TGTGCCAGCAGGCGAAACTTTATTAGTGGGCTAAACACCGGGGAGCTGTTTTTT. Translating it yields CASRRNFISGLNTGELFF.

The chain is built from TRBV7-2 and TRBJ2-2; 7 bases map to TRBD1. J lost 6 bases, V lost 4 bases, and 5 bases had no gene match. The length of the CDR3 is 14 residues. Germline CDR1 and CDR2: SGHTA and FQGNSA. Here the CDR3 DNA reads TGTGCCAGCAGCTGGACAGGAACAGCCGGGGAGCTGTTTTTT. Residues: CASSWTGTAGELFF.

V is TRBV25-1 and J is TRBJ2-5; 7 nucleotides line up with TRBD1. The trim removed 2 bases at V and 1 base at J, leaving 1 base unmatched. This CDR3 is built from 14 residues. Germline V lookup: CDR1 MGHDK, CDR2 SYGVNS. In nucleotides, the CDR3 is TGTGCCAGCAGTGAAACAGGGGCCCAAGAGACCCAGTACTTC. It translates to CASSETGAQETQYF.

The chain couples TRBV29-1 to TRBJ1-1; D perhaps matches TRBD1 (6 bases). The germline CDR1 and CDR2 sequences are SQVTM and ANQGSEA. The V end was cut by 7 bases, the J end by 4 bases, with 13 bases between. CDR3 length: 12 residues. CDR3 in DNA: TGCAGCGGAAGGGGGGGGAGCACTGAAGCTTTCTTT. Amino acids: CSGRGGSTEAFF.

V is TRBV9 and J is TRBJ1-2; 10 bases line up with TRBD1. V lost 0 bases and J lost 6; bases outside the gene matches: 8. The germline CDR1 and CDR2 sequences are SGDLS and YYNGEE. There are 16 residues in the CDR3. The chain's CDR3 is CASSVDPQGQGNGYTF. DNA for the CDR3: TGTGCCAGCAGCGTAGACCCCCAGGGACAGGGGAATGGCTACACCTTC. The full variable domain, with the rest looked up from reference TRBV9 and TRBJ1-2, is DSGVTQTPKHLITATGQRVTLRCSPRSGDLSVYWYQQSLDQGLQFLIQYYNGEERAKGNILERFSAQQFPDLHSELNLSSLELGDSALYFCASSVDPQGQGNGYTFGSGTRLTVV.

The chain has TRBV5-1 and TRBJ2-1; D gene unclear. V was shortened by 1 base and J by 5 bases, with 7 bases between the two germline ends. Looked up from germline, CDR1 is SGHRS and CDR2 is YFSETQ. The CDR3 has 13 residues. CDR3 protein: CASSLWRNNEQFF. The CDR3, as DNA: TGCGCCAGCAGCTTGTGGAGAAACAATGAGCAGTTCTTC.

This clone appeared a single time. The CDR3 loop is CASSLDRGPISYEQYF. The CDR3 DNA is TGTGCCAGCAGCCTGGACAGGGGTCCTATCTCCTACGAGCAGTACTTC. The chain links TRBV11-3 to TRBJ2-7; TRBD1 aligns across 9 bases. CDR3 length equals 16 residues. J lost 0 bases, V lost 5 bases, and 8 bases had no gene match. Germline V gene lookup returns CDR1 SGHNT and CDR2 YENEEA. Full variable domain (remainder filled in from reference TRBV11-3 and TRBJ2-7): EAGVVQSPRYKIIEKKQPVAFWCNPISGHNTLYWYLQNLGQGPELLIRYENEEAVDDSQLPKDRFSAERLKGVDSTLKIQPAELGDSAVYLCASSLDRGPISYEQYFGPGTRLTVT.

V is TRBV30 and J is TRBJ1-5; D remains unclear. The length of the CDR3 is 13 residues. The V end was cut by 2 bases, the J end by 2 bases, with 7 bases between. Germline V gene sequence: CDR1 GTSNPN, CDR2 SVGIG (reference sequence). CDR3 sequence: CAWSPRGNQPQHF. Written as DNA, the CDR3 is TGTGCCTGGAGTCCGCGCGGCAATCAGCCCCAGCATTTT.

This clone was observed a handful of times. V gene TRBV9 combines with J gene TRBJ2-5; 8 nucleotides line up with TRBD1. J gave up 6 bases and V 3 bases, and 7 bases lay outside the gene matches. The germline CDR1 and CDR2 sequences are SGDLS and YYNGEE. This CDR3 contains 14 residues. The CDR3 spells CASSEDRDLQTQYF. The DNA of the CDR3 is TGTGCCAGCAGCGAGGACAGGGATTTACAGACCCAGTACTTC.

This clone was observed a handful of times. The genes are TRBV14 and TRBJ2-7, with 7 bases fitting TRBD1. CDR1 and CDR2 from the germline V gene are SGHDN and FVKESK. J gave up 6 bases and V 3 bases, and 11 bases lay outside the gene matches. This CDR3 is built from 15 residues. The CDR3 nucleotides are TGTGCCAGCAGCCAGATAACAGGGGCAAGTTCCGAGCAGTACTTC. This sequence encodes CASSQITGASSEQYF.

The chain uses TRBV7-8 and TRBJ2-7; 8 positions agree with TRBD2. In germline, CDR1 is SGHVS, CDR2 FQNEAQ. The CDR3 is 17 residues long. With 2 bases clipped from V and 4 bases from J, the junction kept 13 bases outside the gene matches. CDR3 sequence (DNA): TGTGCCAGCAGCTTACGAACACAGGGCGGGAGGAGTTACGAGCAGTACTTC. Its protein product is CASSLRTQGGRSYEQYF.

The chain has TRBV11-3 and TRBJ2-3, with 10 bases lining up with TRBD2. V lost 3 bases, J lost 2 bases, and 5 bases stayed unmatched. The CDR3 extends over 16 amino acids. Germline V lookup: CDR1 SGHNT, CDR2 YENEEA. CDR3 DNA sequence: TGTGCCAGCAGCTTGCTAGCGGGAGTCTCCACAGATACGCAGTATTTT. It translates to CASSLLAGVSTDTQYF.

This clone was seen only once. The V call is TRBV28, the J call TRBJ2-5; TRBD2 agrees at 10 bases. There are 15 residues in the CDR3. Germline CDR1 MDHEN, CDR2 SYDVKM. Trimming at V came to 5 bases and at J to 1 base, leaving 4 bases not matched to a gene. DNA for the CDR3: TGTGCCAGCAGTAAGCGGGAGGGCCGCCAAGAGACCCAGTACTTC. This gives the protein CASSKREGRQETQYF.

The chain recombines TRBV18 with TRBJ1-2; D is possibly TRBD1 (5 bases). Germline V CDR1 and CDR2: KGHSH, LQKENI. V shed 6 bases and J shed 4 bases, with 24 bases lying between them. The CDR3 is made up of 17 amino acids. For the CDR3, the DNA is TGTGCCAGCTCCGGTACCTCCGGTCAGGGAGGCCTCTATGGCTACACCTTC. Translation gives CASSGTSGQGGLYGYTF.

The CDR3, as DNA: TGTGCCAGCAGTTCCGGGAGTCTCGTTGGGCAGTACTTC. The encoded protein is CASSSGSLVGQYF. The chain is built from TRBV6-6 and TRBJ2-7, with D possibly TRBD2 on 6 matching bases. This CDR3 region has 13 residues. The germline V gene encodes CDR1 MNHNY and CDR2 SVGAGI (reference sequence). Trimming took off 4 bases at V and 9 bases at J, with 16 bases between the two ends.

This chain uses TRBV10-3 with TRBJ2-5, with TRBD2 identical over 7 bases. Germline CDR1 reads ENHRY; CDR2 reads SYGVKD. The CDR3 length is 15 residues. V shed 3 bases and J 3 bases; nucleotides not matched to a gene: 7. This chain's CDR3 is CAISDLSSGKETQYF. CDR3 in DNA: TGTGCCATCAGTGATCTGTCTAGCGGTAAAGAGACCCAGTACTTC.

This clone has more than one count but fewer than ten. CDR3 sequence (DNA): TGTGCCAGCAGCTTGGGGGGGTCCCTCTCTGGGGCCAACGTCCTGACTTTC. It encodes CASSLGGSLSGANVLTF. This chain joins TRBV11-3 and TRBJ2-6; 7 bases are a match to TRBD2. Trimming took 3 bases from V and 0 from J; bases not matched to a gene: 5. CDR3 length equals 17 residues. Germline CDR1 reads SGHNT; CDR2 reads YENEEA.

V usage is TRBV18 and J usage is TRBJ2-5, with TRBD2 as a possible D gene (5 bases). The CDR3 is 15 residues long. The V and J ends lost 0 bases and 4 bases respectively, with 12 bases between them. Per germline, CDR1 KGHSH and CDR2 LQKENI. The CDR3 protein is CASSPPSPGRETQYF. DNA of the CDR3: TGTGCCAGCTCACCACCCTCCCCGGGGAGAGAGACCCAGTACTTC.